This T cell receptor (beta chain) was obtained from a study of beta chain features in type 1 diabetes. In its sample, this clone was seen a few times. Its antigen is undetermined. Germline values: CDR1 MGHDK, CDR2 SYGVNS. Trimming took off 1 base at V and 4 bases at J, with 7 bases between the two ends. The CDR3 spans 13 residues. General study points: Moderately but significantly shorter TCRB CDR3s were found in Type 1 diabetes patients in all four CD4+ subsets.

Expressed TCRB transcripts were sequenced after all isolated RNA was converted to cDNA. The assay was immunoSEQ multiplex PCR, and TCRdb's table has in-frame clones only and misses some. The sample carries hundreds of thousands of clones, roughly an eighth recorded once. V usage is TRBV25-1 and J usage is TRBJ1-1; D gene uncertain. The receptor was isolated from a woman younger than 35 with type 1 diabetes. Source material: naive CD4+ T cells from blood. This chain's CDR3 is CASSEFSITEAFF. In DNA, the CDR3 is TGTGCCAGCAGTGAATTTTCAATCACTGAAGCTTTCTTT.